What follows is one T cell receptor beta chain and its context. This sample is part of a study of blood T cell repertoires in COVID-19. Study information: The analysed material was cDNA or gDNA that came from T cells, B-cell-depleted T cells, or PBMCs.

The CDR3 length is 18 residues. V was trimmed by 0 bases and J by 0 bases, leaving 15 bases between them. The germline V gene encodes CDR1 SGHNT and CDR2 YENEEA. Assay: immunoSEQ multiplex PCR; the TCRdb copy retains only in-frame clones and omits some. The sample carries 100,000 to 150,000 clones, 70% to 90% recorded once. The receptor comes from a man aged 45-60 years with acute or convalescent COVID-19. This chain connects TRBV11-3 to TRBJ1-5; D perhaps matches TRBD1 (6 bases). Sequenced material: peripheral blood. The CDR3 DNA follows: TGTGCCAGCAGCTTAGATCTACAGGGTGGCAATAGCAATCAGCCCCAGCATTTT. Amino acid sequence: CASSLDLQGGNSNQPQHF. The whole variable domain, remainder taken from reference TRBV11-3 and TRBJ1-5, is EAGVVQSPRYKIIEKKQPVAFWCNPISGHNTLYWYLQNLGQGPELLIRYENEEAVDDSQLPKDRFSAERLKGVDSTLKIQPAELGDSAVYLCASSLDLQGGNSNQPQHFGDGTRLSIL.